The clone carrying this T cell receptor beta chain was detected only a few times. Its cognate antigen is unknown. The CDR3 is 13 residues long. The ends were cut back, 0 bases at V and 0 bases at J, with 5 bases in the middle. Per the germline V gene, CDR1 is DFQATT and CDR2 is SNEGSKA (reference sequence). Attached unique molecular identifiers marked individual cDNA molecules. TCRdb redid the calling of the 5' RACE reads with MiXCR, one entry per CDR3 protein. The sample carries approximately 79,000 distinct CDR3 sequences, 10% to 15% recorded once. This sample was taken from a study of early T cells in non-severe SARS-CoV-2 infection. At the level of the study: Bulk RNA from unsorted whole blood was sequenced; chains were unpaired.

Study observations and caveats: Matching results from VDJdb favored anti-spike CD8 responses, leaving private and CD4 specificities undetected.

The TCR originated in an adult who was a healthcare worker with PCR-confirmed SARS-CoV-2 infection or an uninfected control (not recorded which). This chain joins TRBV20-1 and TRBJ1-2; no definite D call. Source material: whole blood. In nucleotides, the CDR3 is TGCAGTGCTAGAGATGCGACTAACTATGGCTACACCTTC. Translating it yields CSARDATNYGYTF.